The entry below gives a single T cell receptor beta chain sequence along with its context. This specimen belongs to a study of blood T cell repertoires in COVID-19. Overall study: The study drew acute and convalescent COVID-19 samples from the United States, Italy and Spain. Sources were T cells, B-cell-depleted T cells, or PBMCs; the material itself was cDNA or gDNA.

Original analysis: Researchers report that nucleated cell counts were estimated from reference gene primer amplification. Assay: immunoSEQ multiplex PCR; the TCRdb copy retains only in-frame clones and omits some. The V and J calls and clone size come from that table; D and trimming were worked out from the DNA. The sample includes roughly 100,000 clones, approximately 80% of them seen just once. Unmatched junction bases numbered 3, after V lost 0 bases and J lost 5 bases. The CDR3 covers 14 residues. The germline CDR1 and CDR2 sequences are LNHNV and YYDKDF (reference sequence). The sequence came from a man aged 55 to 70 with acute or convalescent COVID-19. Specimen: peripheral blood. V and J are TRBV15 and TRBJ2-5; 7 positions agree with TRBD2. The CDR3 spells CATSRDRGSETQYF. The CDR3 nucleotides are TGTGCCACCAGCAGAGATCGCGGGAGTGAGACCCAGTACTTC. Complete variable domain (other parts from reference TRBV15 and TRBJ2-5): DAMVIQNPRYQVTQFGKPVTLSCSQTLNHNVMYWYQQKSSQAPKLLFHYYDKDFNNEADTPDNFQSRRPNTSFCFLDIRSPGLGDTAMYLCATSRDRGSETQYFGPGTRLLVL.